Listed here is a single T cell receptor beta chain. Its ends do not fully match the called genes, so a read error is possible. The sample belongs to a study of blood T cell repertoires in COVID-19. Study-wide context: The United States, Italy and Spain supplied acute and convalescent COVID-19 samples. T cells, B-cell-depleted T cells, or PBMCs provided the cDNA or gDNA that served as material.

In the authors' workflow: Estimation of nucleated cell counts was performed using reference gene primer amplification. TCRdb's table, derived via immunoSEQ multiplex PCR, lists solely in-frame clones and lacks some. V and J calls plus clone size are reproduced from that table; the DNA served to infer D and trimming. The table shows 75,000 to 100,000 clones, with 86% occurring only once. Germline CDR1 and CDR2: MNHNY and SVGAGI (reference sequence). The CDR3 has 12 residues. The receptor was isolated from a woman of 80 years or more with acute or convalescent COVID-19. The rearrangement uses TRBV6-6 and TRBJ1-2; no clear D. Sequencing used peripheral blood. In nucleotides, the CDR3 is TGTGCCAGCAGCCAGGCCACTGGTGGCTACATCTTC. Amino acid sequence: CASSQATGGYIF.